The 26 T cell receptor beta chains given below trace back to one sample, sequenced in a study of T cells in Graves' hyperthyroidism and ophthalmopathy. Amplification yielded TCR beta CDR3 regions, with RNA transcripts as the source. With the HTBI primer set, the TCR CDR3 went through a first round of RT-PCR. TCRdb called the multiplex PCR reads again in MiXCR, with one record for every CDR3 protein. This table holds under 550,000 distinct CDR3 sequences, around 15% found once. Sequences were obtained from blood. Receptor source: a woman aged 18-29 years with Graves' hyperthyroidism.

Only one count was recorded for this clonotype. The chain employs TRBV7-9 and TRBJ2-3; perhaps D is TRBD1 or TRBD2 (5 bases each). Germline CDR1 and CDR2: SEHNR and FQNEAQ (reference sequence). The germline V and J ends were trimmed by 2 bases and 2 bases, with 14 bases remaining between them. This CDR3 region has 16 residues. The DNA for the CDR3 is TGTGCCAGCAGCTTAATCTCACAGGAGGTCACAGATACGCAGTATTTT. This codes for CASSLISQEVTDTQYF.

This clonotype was seen ten or more times. The V call is TRBV20-1, the J call TRBJ2-1; D gene uncertain. The CDR3 totals 14 residues. CDR1 and CDR2 from the germline V gene are DFQATT and SNEGSKA (reference sequence). The germline V and J ends were trimmed by 3 bases and 5 bases, with 14 bases remaining between them. The CDR3 reads CSASWIRGHNEQFF. DNA for the CDR3: TGCAGTGCTAGTTGGATCCGAGGACACAATGAGCAGTTCTTC.

The genes are TRBV9 and TRBJ2-4, with 15 bases that match TRBD2. Germline trimming cut 3 bases from V and 4 bases from J; bases unmatched to any gene: 2. This CDR3 has 16 residues. Germline-derived CDR1 and CDR2 are SGDLS and YYNGEE. The chain's CDR3 is CASSGGLAGGKNIQYF. CDR3 nucleotides: TGTGCCAGCAGCGGGGGACTAGCGGGAGGTAAAAACATTCAGTACTTC.

The rearrangement joins TRBV19 to TRBJ2-1, with 12 positions matching TRBD2. Germline assignment: CDR1 LNHDA and CDR2 SQIVND (reference sequence). Trimming cost V 5 bases and J 8 bases; bases outside gene matches: 10. This CDR3 contains 16 residues. CDR3 amino acids: CASSRFRTSGNYEQFF. The CDR3 DNA follows: TGTGCCAGTAGTCGTTTTCGGACTAGCGGGAACTATGAGCAGTTCTTC.

This clonotype has a count of ten or more. V is TRBV20-1 and J is TRBJ2-7; D gene unclear. The length of the CDR3 is 14 residues. Trimming stripped 1 base from V and 4 bases from J, with 14 bases between. The germline V gene encodes CDR1 DFQATT and CDR2 SNEGSKA (reference sequence). As DNA, the CDR3 is TGCAGTGCTAGAGGACCCGGGCTACCGTACGAGCAGTACTTC. Its protein product is CSARGPGLPYEQYF.

This sequence joins TRBV5-1 and TRBJ2-3; 10 bases align to TRBD1. The trim removed 1 base at V and 7 bases at J, leaving 6 bases unmatched. Germline V lookup: CDR1 SGHRS, CDR2 YFSETQ. There are 15 residues in the CDR3. CDR3 sequence (DNA): TGCGCCAGCAGCTTGCGGACAGGGGGAACAAATACGCAGTATTTT. This codes for CASSLRTGGTNTQYF.

This clonotype has more than one count but fewer than ten. The genes are TRBV4-3 and TRBJ2-2; D uncertain. CDR3 length equals 15 residues. Trimming shortened V by 0 bases and J by 5 bases, and 10 bases separated the two germline ends. Per germline, CDR1 LGHNA and CDR2 YSLEER. For the CDR3, the DNA is TGCGCCAGCAGCCAAGAAAAAAGATCTACCGGGGAGCTGTTTTTT. The encoded protein is CASSQEKRSTGELFF.

The chain combines TRBV19 with TRBJ2-7; D perhaps matches TRBD2 (5 bases). V gave up 6 bases and J gave up 7 bases, with 19 bases separating them. CDR1 is LNHDA and CDR2 is SQIVND in the germline V gene (reference sequence). The CDR3 extends over 14 amino acids. The chain's CDR3 is CASREQAGSGEQYF. DNA of the CDR3: TGTGCCAGTAGGGAGCAGGCAGGCTCGGGGGAGCAGTACTTC.

The chain joins TRBV6-4 to TRBJ2-1, with 7 bases fitting TRBD2. The CDR3 sequence is 14 residues long. In germline, CDR1 is MRHNA, CDR2 SNTAGT. J lost 2 bases, V lost 3 bases, and 1 base had no gene match. CDR3 in amino acids: CASSEAGTYNEQFF. The CDR3 coding sequence is TGTGCCAGCAGTGAAGCGGGAACCTACAATGAGCAGTTCTTC.

CDR3 sequence reads: CASSPGLGTYNEQFF. CDR3 nucleotides: TGTGCCAGCAGTCCGGGACTGGGAACCTACAATGAGCAGTTCTTC. The chain has TRBV27 and TRBJ2-1, with D perhaps matching TRBD2 (6 bases). Germline values: CDR1 MNHEY, CDR2 SMNVEV (reference sequence). The CDR3 runs 15 residues. V lost 5 bases to trimming and J lost 2 bases, with 13 bases between them.

This rearrangement joins TRBV28 to TRBJ2-5, with D possibly matching TRBD2 (5 bases). The CDR3 is 14 amino acids. The V gene lost 5 bases and the J gene lost 3 bases, with 13 bases spanning the gap. CDR1 MDHEN and CDR2 SYDVKM come from the germline V gene. CDR3 region: CASSPGIQKETQYF. The CDR3 DNA sequence: TGTGCCAGCAGTCCCGGGATTCAGAAAGAGACCCAGTACTTC. Full variable domain (outside the CDR3, taken from reference TRBV28 and TRBJ2-5): DVKVTQSSRYLVKRTGEKVFLECVQDMDHENMFWYRQDPGLGLRLIYFSYDVKMKEKGDIPEGYSVSREKKERFSLILESASTNQTSMYLCASSPGIQKETQYFGPGTRLLVL.

This clonotype showed up many times. The CDR3 DNA is TGTGCCAGCAGCCGACAGGGGCCCCCAGAGACCCAGTACTTC. Amino acid sequence: CASSRQGPPETQYF. The rearrangement uses TRBV7-2 and TRBJ2-5; 8 bases line up with TRBD1. J gave up 4 bases and V 5 bases, and 6 bases lay outside the gene matches. The CDR3 has 14 amino acids. The germline V gene has CDR1 SGHTA and CDR2 FQGNSA. Based on the CDR3 plus reference TRBV7-2 and TRBJ2-5, the full variable domain is GAGVSQSPSNKVTEKGKDVELRCDPISGHTALYWYRQSLGQGLEFLIYFQGNSAPDKSGLPSDRFSAERTGGSVSTLTIQRTQQEDSAVYLCASSRQGPPETQYFGPGTRLLVL.

This clonotype was seen at least ten times. The rearrangement links TRBV7-9 to TRBJ2-3; D remains unclear. The ends were cut back, 3 bases at V and 0 bases at J, with 10 bases in the middle. Germline lookup yields CDR1 SEHNR and CDR2 FQNEAQ (reference sequence). The CDR3 totals 15 residues. The CDR3 spells CASSLRSTSTDTQYF. CDR3 nucleotide sequence: TGTGCCAGCAGCTTGCGGTCGACTAGCACAGATACGCAGTATTTT.

This clonotype was seen repeatedly, ten times or more. This chain uses TRBV7-9 with TRBJ2-7; TRBD1 aligns across 7 bases. The CDR3 is 12 amino acids. CDR1 is SEHNR and CDR2 is FQNEAQ in the germline V gene (reference sequence). The trim removed 6 bases at V and 4 bases at J, leaving 3 bases unmatched. This CDR3 reads CASSRQGYEQYF. DNA for the CDR3: TGTGCCAGCAGTAGACAGGGATACGAGCAGTACTTC.

There are a few counts of this clonotype. The chain joins TRBV9 to TRBJ1-6; no reliable D call. V lost 0 bases to trimming and J lost 5 bases, with 6 bases between them. The CDR3 runs to 14 residues. Germline V lookup: CDR1 SGDLS, CDR2 YYNGEE. CDR3 loop: CASSVELDNSPLHF. The CDR3 DNA sequence: TGTGCCAGCAGCGTAGAACTAGATAATTCACCCCTCCACTTT.

V usage is TRBV6-2 or TRBV6-3 and J usage is TRBJ2-7, with 13 nucleotides matching TRBD2. Germline trimming cut 5 bases from V and 1 base from J; bases unmatched to any gene: 5. The CDR3 covers 16 residues. Per germline, CDR1 MNHEY and CDR2 SVGEGT. This CDR3 is CASSRLAGGTSYEQYF. CDR3 coding DNA: TGTGCCAGCAGTCGACTAGCGGGAGGAACATCCTACGAGCAGTACTTC.

In this sample, this clonotype turned up a few times. The rearrangement joins TRBV6-1 to TRBJ1-5; tentatively, D is TRBD1 (6 bases). V lost 1 base and J lost 11, with 21 bases in between. The CDR3 is 16 residues long. CDR1 and CDR2 from the germline V gene are MNHNS and SASEGT. The CDR3 bases are TGTGCCAGCAGTGAAGACAGGGTCCGTGATGGATGGACCCAGCATTTT. It encodes CASSEDRVRDGWTQHF.

Details on this clonotype: In this CDR3 the conserved last residue, phenylalanine or tryptophan, is missing, so a read error is likely. The J gene is TRBJ2-7, the V gene TRBV6-2 or TRBV6-3; TRBD1 matches at 9 bases. The V gene's germline CDR1 is MNHEY and CDR2 SVGEGT. The J segment lost 3 bases and the V segment lost 2 bases, leaving 2 bases of the junction unmatched. This CDR3 has 14 residues. This CDR3 is CASSYGTGIYEQYL. Written as DNA, the CDR3 is TGTGCCAGCAGTTACGGGACAGGGATCTACGAGCAGTACCTC.

The CDR3 is CASSLWELEAFF. Written as DNA, the CDR3 is TGTGCCAGCAGTTTATGGGAGTTGGAAGCTTTCTTT. The chain recombines TRBV12-3 or TRBV12-4 with TRBJ1-1; D is ambiguous. CDR3 length: 12 amino acids. Trimming cost V 2 bases and J 8 bases, with 9 bases left between them.

The chain combines TRBV28 with TRBJ1-6; no clear D gene. The V and J ends lost 7 bases and 9 bases respectively, with 16 bases between them. This CDR3 has 14 amino acids. Germline CDR1 is MDHEN and CDR2 is SYDVKM. CDR3 nucleotides: TGTGCCAGCAACAAGAACAGCGGAATTTCACCCCTCCACTTT. It codes for CASNKNSGISPLHF.

This chain links TRBV19 with TRBJ2-6; TRBD1 agrees at 7 bases. CDR1 is LNHDA and CDR2 is SQIVND in the germline V gene (reference sequence). Trimming took 6 bases from V and 0 from J; bases not matched to a gene: 8. This CDR3 is 17 amino acids long. The CDR3 DNA follows: TGTGCCAGTAGCTCGGGACAGAGGTTCTCTGGGGCCAACGTCCTGACTTTC. Its translation is CASSSGQRFSGANVLTF.

This clonotype appeared a few times. This chain joins TRBV7-9 and TRBJ2-1, with TRBD2 identical over 8 bases. With 6 bases clipped from V and 7 bases from J, the junction kept 11 bases outside the gene matches. This CDR3 spans 15 amino acids. The V gene's germline CDR1 is SEHNR and CDR2 FQNEAQ (reference sequence). The DNA for the CDR3 is TGTGCCAGCAGACATAGCGGGACCACCTGGAATGAGCAGTTCTTC. It yields the protein CASRHSGTTWNEQFF.

This clonotype has at least ten counts. This rearrangement joins TRBV6-1 to TRBJ1-5, with D perhaps matching TRBD1 (6 bases). This CDR3 spans 16 amino acids. CDR1 is MNHNS and CDR2 is SASEGT in the germline V gene. V was pared by 1 base and J by 2 bases, with 12 bases between. The CDR3 loop reads CASSEVQGTGNQPQHF. The CDR3 bases are TGTGCCAGCAGTGAAGTTCAGGGGACGGGCAATCAGCCCCAGCATTTT.

This clonotype was recorded many times. The J gene is TRBJ2-1, the V gene TRBV5-1, with TRBD1 matching over 8 bases. CDR1 is SGHRS and CDR2 is YFSETQ in the germline V gene. The CDR3 totals 14 residues. The V segment lost 2 bases and the J segment 8 bases; nucleotides outside the gene matches: 6. The CDR3 reads CASSFGQGRDEQFF. Written as DNA, the CDR3 is TGCGCCAGCAGCTTTGGACAGGGTAGAGATGAGCAGTTCTTC.

This clonotype came up a few times. This chain connects TRBV5-4 to TRBJ2-3; D remains ambiguous. V lost 6 bases and J 1 base, leaving 12 bases between the germline ends. The CDR3 runs to 14 residues. Germline-derived CDR1 and CDR2 are SGHNT and YYREEE (reference sequence). CDR3 nucleotide sequence: TGTGCCAGCAAATCTTCCGCGCGCACAGATACGCAGTATTTT. This gives the protein CASKSSARTDTQYF.

The chain is built from TRBV29-1 and TRBJ2-5; no definite D call. The germline gives CDR1 SQVTM, CDR2 ANQGSEA. The V gene lost 5 bases and the J gene lost 0 bases, with 7 bases spanning the gap. The CDR3 contains 12 residues. This CDR3 is CSVRPDQETQYF. CDR3 coding DNA: TGCAGCGTTCGACCCGACCAAGAGACCCAGTACTTC. Full variable domain (rest looked up from reference TRBV29-1 and TRBJ2-5): SAVISQKPSRDICQRGTSLTIQCQVDSQVTMMFWYRQQPGQSLTLIATANQGSEATYESGFVIDKFPISRPNLTFSTLTVSNMSPEDSSIYLCSVRPDQETQYFGPGTRLLVL.